Listed below are T cell receptor beta chains from one sample, sequenced in a study of T cells in Graves' hyperthyroidism and ophthalmopathy. From the multiplex PCR reads, TCRdb called clonotypes with MiXCR, one entry per CDR3 protein. The sample gives about 320,000 distinct CDR3 sequences, approximately 16% of which show up once; around 34% is in the top ten. Source material: blood. These TCRs come from a man in his thirties or forties with Graves' hyperthyroidism. CDR3s include the opening cysteine and the closing phenylalanine or tryptophan. A D gene is named only where the DNA matches it firmly. A row's size may be missing; if present it is once, few, many or a size class.

V gene,D gene,clone size,J gene,CDR3 DNA,CDR3 protein
TRBV2,.,few,TRBJ2-6,TGTGCCAGCAGTGGGACGGGCTTCCTCTCTGGGGCCAACGTCCTGACTTTC,CASSGTGFLSGANVLTF
TRBV30,.,.,TRBJ2-7,TGTGCCTGGAGTGATCAACCAGGAAAATACGAGCAGTACTTC,CAWSDQPGKYEQYF
TRBV2,.,many,TRBJ2-5,TGTGCCAGCAGCCGGGACTTTTATTCGGAGACCCAGTACTTC,CASSRDFYSETQYF
TRBV10-3,.,many,TRBJ1-1,TGTGCCATCAGTAACGGACAGCAGAACACTGAAGCTTTCTTT,CAISNGQQNTEAFF
TRBV29-1,.,many,TRBJ1-1,TGCAGCGGAGGTCAGCCTAACACTGAAGCTTTCTTT,CSGGQPNTEAFF
TRBV7-3,.,.,TRBJ2-7,TGTGCCAGCAGCCCACAGGCCAGTCTCGAGCAGTACTTC,CASSPQASLEQYF
TRBV7-6,.,.,TRBJ2-1,TGTGCCAGCAGCCGCGGTGCCGGGCGCCGCCGTTCCAATGAGCAGTTCTTC,CASSRGAGRRRSNEQFF
TRBV7-4,.,.,TRBJ2-1,TGCGCGGAGATAGGCAGTTCCTACAATGGGCAGTTCTTC,CAEIGSSYNGQFF
TRBV15,.,few,TRBJ1-6,TGTGCCACCAGCAAGTATAATTCACCCCTCCACTTT,CATSKYNSPLHF
TRBV20-1,.,few,TRBJ2-4,TGCAGTGCCTTGAGGGTCCCCGGGGACATTCAGTACTTC,CSALRVPGDIQYF
TRBV20-1,.,.,TRBJ2-7,TGCAGTGCTAGAGAGACAAAGAAATACGAGCAGTACTTC,CSARETKKYEQYF
TRBV2,TRBD2,many,TRBJ2-2,TGTGCCAGGGGACTAGCGGGAGTCTCCGGGGAGCTGTTTTTT,CARGLAGVSGELFF
TRBV5-1,.,many,TRBJ2-3,TGCGCCAGTAGCCCGGGGACGGTTTCGAGCACAGATACGCAGTATTTT,CASSPGTVSSTDTQYF
TRBV5-6,TRBD2,.,TRBJ2-6,TGTGCCAGCAGCTTGGACGGGCTAGCGGGAGTACTCAATGGGGCCAACGTCCTGACTTTC,CASSLDGLAGVLNGANVLTF
TRBV5-1,TRBD1,.,TRBJ2-3,TGCGCCAGCAGCTGGGGACAGGCCAAACGGACAGATACGCAGTATTTT,CASSWGQAKRTDTQYF
TRBV30,.,many,TRBJ2-5,TGTGCCTGGGTTCGCCGGATAAACCACGGACTGTACTTC,CAWVRRINHGLYF
TRBV6-5,.,few,TRBJ2-2,TGTGCCAGCAGTTACTCCCTTCACTCCCTTGCGAACACCGGGGAGCTGTTTTTT,CASSYSLHSLANTGELFF
TRBV20-1,TRBD2,many,TRBJ2-7,TGCAGTGCCAGGGATCATAGCGGGAGGGCCTCTCTCTACGAGCAGTACTTC,CSARDHSGRASLYEQYF
TRBV2,TRBD2,many,TRBJ2-5,TGTGCCAGCAACCCCCCGCGGGGAGGGCAAGAGACCCAGTACTTC,CASNPPRGGQETQYF
TRBV27,TRBD1,few,TRBJ2-4,TGTGCCAGCAGTTTATGGGGACCAGGGGGCGAAGGAAACATTCAGTACTTC,CASSLWGPGGEGNIQYF
TRBV29-1,.,few,TRBJ2-3,TGCAGCGTTTTATTGGATACGCAGTATTTT,CSVLLDTQYF
TRBV12-3/TRBV12-4,.,.,TRBJ1-5,TGTGCCAGCAGTTTAGCGCCGCAGGGTCATCAGCCCCAGCATTTT,CASSLAPQGHQPQHF
TRBV6-1,.,.,TRBJ2-4,TGTGCCAGCAGTGAAGCGCGTTTTGCGCTAGCCAAAAACATTCAGTACTTC,CASSEARFALAKNIQYF
TRBV4-2,.,many,TRBJ2-2,TGTGCCAGCAGCCAAGATCGAACCCCCGGGGAGCTGTTTTTT,CASSQDRTPGELFF
TRBV9,TRBD2,few,TRBJ2-3,TGTGCCAGCAGTATTGGGACTAGCGGGAGCACAGATACGCAGTATTTT,CASSIGTSGSTDTQYF
TRBV27,.,many,TRBJ2-1,TGTGCCAGCAAGATGGACGGTAGCTCCTACAATGAGCAGTTCTTC,CASKMDGSSYNEQFF
TRBV3-1,TRBD1,.,TRBJ1-5,TGTGCCAGCAGCGAAGCAGGGGGACAGCCCCAGCATTTT,CASSEAGGQPQHF
TRBV18,.,many,TRBJ2-7,TGTGCCAGCTCACCGATCACAGAGTCCTACGAGCAGTACTTC,CASSPITESYEQYF
TRBV4-1,.,few,TRBJ1-2,TGCGCCAGCAGCCAGCCCCCCGGGCAGTATGGCTACACCTTC,CASSQPPGQYGYTF
TRBV14,.,few,TRBJ1-1,TGTGCCAGCAGCCCCCTGGGCCGAGAAGAAGCTTTCTTT,CASSPLGREEAFF
TRBV19,.,.,TRBJ2-7,TGTGCCACGGGGACCTTCTACGAGCAGTACTTC,CATGTFYEQYF
TRBV3-1,.,many,TRBJ2-7,TGTGCCAGCAGCCAAGATCGGGGGCCGGAGGAGCAGTACTTC,CASSQDRGPEEQYF
TRBV2,.,few,TRBJ1-5,TGTGCCAGCGGGGGTAATCAGCCCCAGCATTTT,CASGGNQPQHF
TRBV2,.,.,TRBJ2-2,TGTGCCAGCCGGGCCCTGGCCGGGGAGCTGTTTTTT,CASRALAGELFF
TRBV28,TRBD1,many,TRBJ1-2,TGTGCCAGCAGACTGACAGGGCTCTATGGCTACACCTTC,CASRLTGLYGYTF
TRBV29-1,.,.,TRBJ2-7,TGCAGCGTTGATGTACGGGGCCGTGGGGAGGAGTACTTC,CSVDVRGRGEEYF
TRBV20-1,.,few,TRBJ2-3,TGCAGTGCTGGGACCGGGACCACGCAGTATTTT,CSAGTGTTQYF
TRBV19,TRBD1,.,TRBJ1-5,TGTGCCAGTAGTATCTCGGGACAGGGCAACCAGCCCCAGCATTTT,CASSISGQGNQPQHF
TRBV28,TRBD1,many,TRBJ2-7,TGTGCCAGTGGGACAGGGGCCACCTACGAGCAGTACTTC,CASGTGATYEQYF
TRBV30,.,many,TRBJ2-1,TGTACTATAAGCTCCTACAATGAGCAGTTCTTC,CTISSYNEQFF
TRBV2,TRBD2,many,TRBJ2-1,TGTGCCAGCTACCTGACTAGCGGGAGCAATGAGCAGTTCTTC,CASYLTSGSNEQFF
TRBV20-1,.,many,TRBJ2-5,TGCAGTGCTAGGGCTCGGGGTAGCATTGGGACCCAGTACTTC,CSARARGSIGTQYF
TRBV18,TRBD1,many,TRBJ2-1,TGTGCCAGCTCACCGTCCGGGACAGGGTGGGAAGGTGAGCAGTTCTTC,CASSPSGTGWEGEQFF
TRBV30,.,.,TRBJ2-5,TGTGCCTGGAGTGTACCACCCCGCACCGTTCTCCAACTAGAGGAAGAGACCCAGTACTTC,CAWSVPPRTVLQLEEETQYF
TRBV27,.,.,TRBJ2-7,TGTGCCAGCTCCAGACCCGGGGGGCGGTACGAGCAGTACTTC,CASSRPGGRYEQYF
TRBV5-5,TRBD2,many,TRBJ2-1,TGTGCCAGCAGCTTGGCGACTAGCGGGACCTACAATGAGCAGTTCTTC,CASSLATSGTYNEQFF
TRBV28,.,many,TRBJ1-2,TGTGCCAGCAAAGGGAGTAACTATGGCTACACCTTC,CASKGSNYGYTF
TRBV12-3/TRBV12-4,.,many,TRBJ2-2,TGTGCCAGTCAGAGCACCGGGGAGCTGTTTTTT,CASQSTGELFF
TRBV10-3,.,few,TRBJ1-5,TGTGCCATCAGTGTTGGGGCCGATAGCAATCAGCCCCAGCATTTT,CAISVGADSNQPQHF
TRBV15,.,.,TRBJ2-5,TGTGCCACCAGCAGAGACCGCGGAGAGACCCAGTACTTC,CATSRDRGETQYF
TRBV5-1,.,.,TRBJ2-7,TGCGCCAGCGCTATTGGGGGACAAAACTACGAGCAGTACTTC,CASAIGGQNYEQYF
TRBV20-1,.,.,TRBJ2-7,TGCAGTGCTAGGGCAGGGCCTGACTACGAGCAGTACTTC,CSARAGPDYEQYF
TRBV5-5,TRBD1,many,TRBJ2-3,TGTGCCAGCAGCTTGGGGGGACAGGGGCCCACAGATACGCAGTATTTT,CASSLGGQGPTDTQYF
TRBV4-1,TRBD1,.,TRBJ1-5,TGCGCCAGCAGCCTAACAGGGGGGGGCCATCAGCCCCAGCATTTT,CASSLTGGGHQPQHF
TRBV30,TRBD1,many,TRBJ2-7,TGTGCCTGGAGTTCACAGGGGTACGAGCAGTACTTC,CAWSSQGYEQYF
TRBV28,TRBD2,many,TRBJ2-1,TGTGCCAGCAGTTTATTGGTAGCGGGCCAGCAGTTCTTC,CASSLLVAGQQFF
TRBV6-5,.,few,TRBJ2-4,TGTGCCAGCAGTTACTCCTTGGTTGGCAAAAACATTCAGTACTTC,CASSYSLVGKNIQYF
TRBV28,TRBD2,.,TRBJ2-1,TGTGCCAGTCTTTCCACCGGGACTAGCGGATACAATGAGCAGTTCTTC,CASLSTGTSGYNEQFF
TRBV7-8,.,few,TRBJ1-3,TGTGCCAGCAGCTCCGCTTCCGGGCGAGGTGAAGGAAACACCATATATTTT,CASSSASGRGEGNTIYF